The present T cell receptor beta chain was sequenced within a study of blood T cell repertoires in COVID-19. Background on the study: The cDNA or gDNA used as material had been derived from T cells, B-cell-depleted T cells, or PBMCs.

Participant-reported clinical history was the basis for cohort assignment. The V end lost 3 bases, the J end lost 7 bases, and 6 bases lay between the germline ends. CDR3 size: 10 residues. The V gene's germline CDR1 is SQVTM and CDR2 ANQGSEA. The repertoire was sequenced with immunoSEQ multiplex PCR; TCRdb's copy has only in-frame clones and lacks some. The repertoire holds 200,000 to 300,000 clones, roughly 88% seen once, with over 1% in the top ten. The sequencing sample was made of PBMCs or T cells enriched from blood (not recorded which). This TCR was recovered from a middle-aged woman with acute COVID-19. The chain employs TRBV29-1 and TRBJ1-2; D is uncertain. CDR3 nucleotide sequence: TGCAGCGTTGATAGCGGTGGCTACACCTTC. Protein: CSVDSGGYTF.